This is a list of T cell receptor beta chains from one sample in a study of blood T cells in healthy people across ages. One entry per CDR3 protein, called by TCRdb with MiXCR from the 5' RACE reads. The data hold hundreds of thousands of distinct CDR3 sequences, with approximately 50% observed a single time. Sequenced material: blood. These receptors originate from a woman aged 55 to 70 in good health. Each CDR3 is given with its conserved first and last residue. A D gene is named only where the DNA matches it firmly. Only some rows state a clone size, as once, few, many or a class for expanded clones.

V gene,J gene,D gene,clone size,CDR3 protein,CDR3 DNA
TRBV4-3,TRBJ2-1,NA,NA,CASSQDSFGLGSYNEQFF,TGCGCCAGCAGCCAAGATAGCTTCGGGCTCGGCTCCTACAATGAGCAGTTCTTC
TRBV7-2,TRBJ2-5,NA,NA,CASSFQGSQETQYF,TGTGCCAGCAGCTTCCAGGGTAGCCAAGAGACCCAGTACTTC
TRBV30,TRBJ2-5,TRBD1,many,CAWTAQGVETQYF,TGTGCCTGGACGGCGCAGGGGGTCGAGACCCAGTACTTC
TRBV27,TRBJ2-7,NA,NA,CASSPTRTGSYEQYF,TGTGCCAGCAGCCCTACCAGGACGGGTTCCTACGAGCAGTACTTC
TRBV20-1,TRBJ2-1,NA,NA,CSANTNGDEQFF,TGCAGTGCTAATACCAATGGCGATGAGCAGTTCTTC
TRBV29-1,TRBJ2-7,TRBD2,NA,CSVREGRRGYYEQYF,TGCAGCGTCCGGGAGGGCAGGAGGGGGTACTACGAGCAGTACTTC
TRBV2,TRBJ2-5,TRBD2,few,CASSGISGIQETQYF,TGTGCCAGCAGTGGGATTAGCGGGATTCAAGAGACCCAGTACTTC
TRBV5-1,TRBJ2-1,TRBD1,NA,CASRKAPGQGPNEQFF,TGCGCCAGCAGGAAAGCCCCGGGACAGGGCCCCAATGAGCAGTTCTTC
TRBV4-3,TRBJ1-4,NA,NA,CASSHGGATNEKLFF,TGCGCCAGCAGCCATGGAGGTGCAACTAATGAAAAACTGTTTTTT
TRBV4-1,TRBJ2-7,TRBD2,once,CASSQLLAGAPYEQYF,TGCGCCAGCAGCCAATTACTAGCGGGAGCCCCCTACGAGCAGTACTTC
TRBV28,TRBJ2-3,TRBD1,NA,CASSSDRDATSTDTQYF,TGTGCCAGCAGTTCAGACAGGGACGCTACTAGCACAGATACGCAGTATTTT
TRBV20-1,TRBJ2-5,NA,NA,CSAKLPGGLETQYF,TGCAGTGCTAAGCTTCCTGGGGGCCTTGAGACCCAGTACTTC
TRBV4-3,TRBJ2-1,TRBD2,few,CASSPGLARPSSYNEQFF,TGCGCCAGCAGCCCTGGACTAGCGAGACCCAGCTCCTACAATGAGCAGTTCTTC
TRBV20-1,TRBJ1-4,TRBD1,NA,CSAMGTANEKLFF,TGCAGTGCTATGGGGACAGCGAATGAAAAACTGTTTTTT
TRBV28,TRBJ2-4,NA,NA,CASSLIRDWTKNIQYF,TGTGCCAGCAGTTTAATCCGGGACTGGACGAAAAACATTCAGTACTTC
TRBV3-1,TRBJ2-7,NA,few,CASSQRGETYEQYF,TGTGCCAGCAGCCAGCGAGGGGAGACCTACGAGCAGTACTTC
TRBV20-1,TRBJ2-7,NA,NA,CSASPRSGAVHYEQYF,TGCAGTGCTAGTCCCCGATCAGGGGCCGTACACTACGAGCAGTACTTC
TRBV6-1,TRBJ1-4,NA,many,CASSRRPQGVTNEKLFF,TGTGCCAGCAGCCGCCGGCCCCAAGGGGTGACTAATGAAAAACTGTTTTTT
TRBV7-9,TRBJ2-1,NA,NA,CASSLSGRSSYNEQFF,TGTGCCAGCAGCTTATCGGGGCGAAGCTCCTACAATGAGCAGTTCTTC
TRBV7-3,TRBJ2-3,NA,NA,CASSLETADTQYF,TGTGCCAGCAGCTTAGAAACCGCAGATACGCAGTATTTT
TRBV3-1,TRBJ2-7,TRBD1,few,CASSSSGTGSVEQYF,TGTGCCAGCAGTAGCTCCGGGACAGGGTCCGTCGAGCAGTACTTC
TRBV9,TRBJ1-2,NA,NA,CASSVTGTEQGGYTF,TGTGCCAGCAGCGTAACCGGGACCGAACAAGGAGGCTACACCTTC
TRBV3-1,TRBJ2-4,TRBD2,NA,CASSQPGGGSEQYF,TGTGCCAGCAGCCAACCCGGCGGCGGGAGTGAGCAGTACTTC
TRBV7-2,TRBJ2-1,TRBD2,NA,CASSRGSVTSGDNEQFF,TGTGCCAGCAGCCGAGGGTCCGTGACTAGCGGCGACAATGAGCAGTTCTTC
TRBV3-1,TRBJ2-1,TRBD1,NA,CASSQQRGQGKYNEQFF,TGTGCCAGCAGCCAACAACGCGGACAGGGGAAGTACAATGAGCAGTTCTTC
TRBV20-1,TRBJ2-1,TRBD1,NA,CSARDSDRGVYNEQFF,TGCAGTGCTAGAGATTCCGACAGGGGAGTCTACAATGAGCAGTTCTTC
TRBV12-3/TRBV12-4,TRBJ2-7,NA,few,CASSLERSEIYEQYF,TGTGCCAGCAGTTTAGAGAGGTCTGAGATCTACGAGCAGTACTTC